One T cell receptor beta chain is described in this entry. Its antigen remains unknown. The sample comes from a study of OX40 agonist ivuxolimab in advanced cancers. Study-wide results and limits: In the 0.1-3.0 mg/kg groups, partial responders showed among the lowest expansion.

Blood samples were obtained at baseline, cycle 4 day 1, and cycle 7 day 1. Some clones are missing from TCRdb's copy, which holds only in-frame ones; the method was immunoSEQ multiplex PCR. Of tens of thousands of clones in the sample, roughly 82% were seen once. Germline V lookup: CDR1 MNHEY, CDR2 SVGAGI. The V end was cut by 8 bases, the J end by 5 bases, with 15 bases between. This CDR3 is 13 amino acids long. The sequence came from an adult with an advanced solid tumor such as melanoma, head and neck, liver or kidney cancer. The chain carries TRBV6-5 and TRBJ2-5, with D perhaps being TRBD1 or TRBD2 (5 bases each). Sample: CD4+ or CD8+ T cells sorted from blood, taken in a trial of the OX40 agonist ivuxolimab. In nucleotides, the CDR3 is TGTGCCAGCCACACGGGGCCGTGGGAGACCCAGTACTTC. Its translation: CASHTGPWETQYF.